Reported below is one T cell receptor beta chain. What it binds is unknown. This sample was taken from a study of stem cell transplantation in POMP-related autoinflammatory disease. Turning to the study itself: Before transplant: CD4+ naive skewing, low CD8+ proportions, reduced cytokine secretion. DNA chimerism showed 100% graft donor engraftment of neutrophils and platelets through one year.

General observations from the study: In PRAID patients, the number of distinct TRB V-J gene pairings was restricted.

V dropped 1 base and J dropped 3 bases, with 12 bases sitting between them. This CDR3 contains 15 residues. CDR1 is MGHRA and CDR2 is YSYEKL in the germline V gene. The data were produced by immunoSEQ multiplex PCR, yet TCRdb's version contains in-frame clones alone and is incomplete. The sample lists some 65,000 clones, roughly 90% seen once, with about 0.69% in the top ten. The sample consisted of CD4+ T cells from PBMCs, taken after stem cell transplantation. The clonotype was recovered from a human patient with POMP-related autoinflammation and immune dysregulation (PRAID). Some T cells may be supplied by the graft donor. The rearrangement joins TRBV4-1 to TRBJ1-1; D not resolved. The CDR3 DNA sequence: TGCGCCAGCAGCCAAGGATCCTCTGACGACACTGAAGCTTTCTTT. Residues: CASSQGSSDDTEAFF.